Presented here are 15 T cell receptor beta chains from one specimen sequenced in a study of T cells expressing NK-cell markers. For each CDR3 protein, TCRdb gives one entry from its re-call of the 5' RACE reads, without DNA. Found here are some 150,000 distinct CDR3 sequences; the top ten clones hold around 37%. The sequencing sample was made of blood T cells: a sorted CD56 or NKG2C T cell subset, CD4+ or CD8+ T cells, or bulk PBMC T cells (not recorded which). The receptors originated from a woman between 45 and 60 years old in good health.

The chain carries TRBV25-1 and TRBJ2-3; the TRBD2 assignment by TCRdb is unverifiable without DNA. Germline CDR1 and CDR2: MGHDK and SYGVNS. This CDR3 spans 12 amino acids. The CDR3 is CASRGDWYTQYF.

CDR3 amino acids: CSANRDRGLHTEAFF. V gene TRBV20-1 combines with J gene TRBJ1-1; TCRdb returns TRBD1, unconfirmable since there is no DNA. The length of the CDR3 is 15 residues. Germline V CDR1 and CDR2: DFQATT, SNEGSKA (reference sequence).

This CDR3 is CAISEGPAYRLSYEQYF. The chain has TRBV10-3 and TRBJ2-7; TCRdb outputs TRBD2, but without DNA this stays unchecked. The CDR3 length is 17 residues. From germline, CDR1 is ENHRY and CDR2 SYGVKD.

The chain joins TRBV7-7 to TRBJ2-5; TCRdb reports TRBD2, a call that lacks DNA to check it against. This CDR3 comprises 15 residues. Germline CDR1 reads SSHAT; CDR2 reads FNYEAQ (reference sequence). CDR3 sequence reads: CASSSGLAAPETQYF.

The chain uses TRBV12-5 and TRBJ2-1; absent DNA, TCRdb's TRBD1 call cannot be checked. This CDR3 has 16 amino acids. CDR1 is LGHNT, CDR2 FRNRAP, per germline. The CDR3 sequence is CASAPTGQGSYNEQFF.

J is TRBJ2-1 and V is TRBV30; with no DNA, the TCRdb D assignment of TRBD2 cannot be verified. Per germline, CDR1 GTSNPN and CDR2 SVGIG (reference sequence). The CDR3 runs to 15 residues. The CDR3: CAWSVVAGAYNEQFF.

This chain uses TRBV5-1 with TRBJ2-1; the TRBD2 assignment by TCRdb is unverifiable without DNA. CDR3 length: 13 amino acids. The germline V gene has CDR1 SGHRS and CDR2 YFSETQ. The CDR3 region is CASRPGGYNEQFF.

This sequence joins TRBV12-3 or TRBV12-4 and TRBJ2-7. The CDR3 totals 13 residues. The CDR3 sequence is CASSQIAFDEQYF.

V usage is TRBV7-9 and J usage is TRBJ2-3; TCRdb proposes TRBD2, but this gene call is untestable without DNA. Germline V gene data show CDR1 as SEHNR and CDR2 as FQNEAQ (reference sequence). CDR3 length: 15 amino acids. This CDR3 reads CASRASGRATDTQYF.

J is TRBJ1-2 and V is TRBV7-9. The germline V gene has CDR1 SEHNR and CDR2 FQNEAQ (reference sequence). The CDR3 totals 14 residues. CDR3 sequence: CASSPDGSNYGYTF.

This chain's CDR3 is CASSSTPSGASEQYF. This sequence joins TRBV27 and TRBJ2-7; TCRdb reports TRBD2, a call that lacks DNA to check it against. Germline V gene data show CDR1 as MNHEY and CDR2 as SMNVEV (reference sequence). The CDR3 length is 15 residues.

The chain joins TRBV15 to TRBJ2-5. This CDR3 is 14 amino acids long. The germline CDR1 and CDR2 sequences are LNHNV and YYDKDF (reference sequence). The CDR3: CATSRVPGQETQYF.

The CDR3 here is CASSSTRGGTEAFF. V is TRBV6-2 or TRBV6-3 and J is TRBJ1-1; lacking DNA, the TRBD1 call made by TCRdb goes unchecked. This CDR3 has 14 amino acids. Germline CDR1 MNHEY, CDR2 SVGEGT.

The chain is built from TRBV7-9 and TRBJ1-2. The CDR3 has 13 amino acids. The germline V gene encodes CDR1 SEHNR and CDR2 FQNEAQ (reference sequence). The CDR3 loop is CASSLGPQVGYTF.

The genes are TRBV28 and TRBJ2-2. Germline-derived CDR1 and CDR2 are MDHEN and SYDVKM. This CDR3 is 17 amino acids long. The CDR3 loop is CASSTRNAEDNTGELFF.